The 18 T cell receptor beta chains presented below share a single source sample, sequenced in a study of T-cell memory formation after mild COVID-19 (TCRdb year 2021). Library creation used 5' RACE. The data were produced on an Illumina NovaSeq 6000. Clones were called with MiXCR by TCRdb after fastp trimmed the public reads at Q25, and only in-frame beta chains were retained. Rows matching on CDR3 protein sequence are summarized as one entry with the most common DNA and genes. The sample records over 450,000 distinct CDR3 sequences, roughly 22% of which are singletons. Under 15% of the sample comes from the top ten. Source material: PBMCs or a T cell subset sorted from them (not recorded which). These receptors were obtained from an adult woman who had mild COVID-19 (a few samples of this study predate the infection). The sample titles of this study are shuffled in the database, so cell type and time point are left out; the donor was told from shared clones.

This clonotype was detected a few times. CDR3 amino acids: CSVSPQAGPYNEQFF. In DNA, the CDR3 is TGCAGTGTTAGCCCGCAGGCGGGACCGTACAATGAGCAGTTCTTC. The J gene is TRBJ2-1, the V gene TRBV20-1, with a weak D call TRBD2 (6 bases). CDR1 and CDR2 from the germline V gene are DFQATT and SNEGSKA (reference sequence). This CDR3 has 15 residues. The V end was cut by 7 bases, the J end by 4 bases, with 20 bases between.

The chain recombines TRBV10-3 with TRBJ1-5, with D possibly being TRBD1 (5 bases). Between the trimmed V and J ends, which lost 2 bases and 0 bases, there was a span of 14 bases. The CDR3 is made up of 17 amino acids. Germline-derived CDR1 and CDR2 are ENHRY and SYGVKD. CDR3 nucleotide sequence: TGTGCCATCAGTGAGACGTCCGGGACTAATAGCAATCAGCCCCAGCATTTT. Protein product: CAISETSGTNSNQPQHF.

The rearrangement links TRBV3-1 to TRBJ1-5; TRBD1 might be the D (6 bases). This CDR3 has 16 residues. Trimming stripped 1 base from V and 3 bases from J, with 13 bases between. In germline, CDR1 is LGHDT, CDR2 YNNKEL (reference sequence). CDR3 protein: CASSQGQAPNNQPQHF. DNA for the CDR3: TGTGCCAGCAGCCAAGGACAGGCTCCTAACAATCAGCCCCAGCATTTT.

J is TRBJ2-7 and V is TRBV6-1; 7 bases are shared with TRBD1. Looked up from germline, CDR1 is MNHNS and CDR2 is SASEGT. The trim removed 7 bases at V and 10 bases at J, leaving 10 bases unmatched. The CDR3 consists of 12 residues. CDR3 in amino acids: CASTLTTGVQYF. DNA of the CDR3: TGTGCCAGCACGTTAACCACAGGGGTTCAGTACTTC.

The V call is TRBV4-1, the J call TRBJ1-4; no firm D call. The V end lost 2 bases, the J end lost 6 bases, and 10 bases lay between the germline ends. This CDR3 contains 14 residues. Per the germline V gene, CDR1 is MGHRA and CDR2 is YSYEKL. The chain's CDR3 is CASSQRLDDEKLFF. In DNA form, the CDR3 reads TGCGCCAGCAGCCAAAGACTGGATGATGAAAAACTGTTTTTT.

This clonotype was seen many times. The genes are TRBV4-3 and TRBJ2-1; 11 nucleotides match TRBD1. Unmatched junction bases numbered 8, after V lost 4 bases and J lost 6 bases. The germline gives CDR1 LGHNA, CDR2 YSLEER. This CDR3 spans 16 amino acids. Here the CDR3 reads CASSRQRDRGVNEQFF. The DNA for the CDR3 is TGCGCCAGCAGCCGACAGAGGGACAGGGGGGTCAATGAGCAGTTCTTC.

The CDR3 DNA reads as TGTGCCAGCAGCTTAGTCCTAGCGGGAGAGTTTACGGACGAGCAGTACTTC. Residues: CASSLVLAGEFTDEQYF. The V call is TRBV7-6, the J call TRBJ2-7, with 10 bases identical to TRBD2. V shed 1 base, J shed 5 bases, and the junction held 11 bases outside the gene matches. CDR1 is SGHVS, CDR2 FNYEAQ, per germline. The CDR3 spans 17 residues.

In this sample, this clonotype turned up a few times. The genes are TRBV5-1 and TRBJ1-3; D is uncertain. The CDR3 is made up of 15 amino acids. Germline V CDR1 and CDR2: SGHRS, YFSETQ. Trimming shortened V by 6 bases and J by 9 bases, and 22 bases separated the two germline ends. CDR3: CASTPTTRKGGTIYF. The CDR3 DNA sequence: TGCGCCAGCACCCCAACAACACGAAAAGGTGGCACCATATATTTT.

This clonotype was counted only a few times. The J gene is TRBJ1-1, the V gene TRBV12-3 or TRBV12-4, with D possibly being TRBD1 (5 bases). CDR3 length equals 15 residues. Between the trimmed V and J ends, which lost 3 bases and 5 bases, there was a span of 16 bases. This CDR3 is CASSFWAGRETEAFF. The DNA of the CDR3 is TGTGCCAGCAGTTTTTGGGCGGGGCGCGAGACTGAAGCTTTCTTT.

This clonotype was found many times. The chain joins TRBV29-1 to TRBJ2-1, with 8 nucleotides matching TRBD1. Unmatched junction bases numbered 7, after V lost 7 bases and J lost 8 bases. The germline V gene has CDR1 SQVTM and CDR2 ANQGSEA. The CDR3 contains 12 residues. CDR3: CSALAGGYEQFF. CDR3 DNA: TGCAGCGCCCTCGCAGGGGGCTATGAGCAGTTCTTC.

The chain couples TRBV4-2 to TRBJ2-1; TRBD1 or TRBD2 may be the D gene (5 bases each). The CDR3 has 15 residues. CDR1 and CDR2 (germline): LGHNA, YNFKEQ. Trimming removed 1 base from V and 11 bases from J, with 18 bases in between. The CDR3 DNA is TGTGCCAGCAGCCAAGGAGGCTGGGACGATCAACAGCAGTTCTTC. Protein sequence: CASSQGGWDDQQQFF.

V and J are TRBV6-5 and TRBJ2-1, with a tentative D call TRBD2 (7 bases). The CDR3 runs to 13 residues. The germline V gene encodes CDR1 MNHEY and CDR2 SVGAGI. Deletions cut 8 bases from V and 9 bases from J, with 17 bases between. CDR3 amino acids: CASGRGGQFEQFF. The CDR3 DNA reads as TGTGCCAGCGGGAGGGGGGGCCAATTTGAGCAGTTCTTC.

At least ten counts were recorded for this clonotype. The chain joins TRBV7-7 to TRBJ2-7; 11 positions match TRBD2. The germline gives CDR1 SSHAT, CDR2 FNYEAQ (reference sequence). The V segment lost 10 bases and the J segment 4 bases; nucleotides outside the gene matches: 15. This CDR3 has 16 residues. In nucleotides, the CDR3 is TGTGCCAATGGGGCCGGAGCTAGCGGGGGGCGATACGAGCAGTACTTC. Translating gives CANGAGASGGRYEQYF.

The CDR3 here is CASSPWDRATDTEAFF. The CDR3 DNA follows: TGTGCCAGCTCACCCTGGGACAGGGCGACGGACACTGAAGCTTTCTTT. The V call is TRBV18, the J call TRBJ1-1, with 9 positions matching TRBD1. With V trimmed by 3 bases and J by 3 bases, 8 bases remained unmatched. Per the germline V gene, CDR1 is KGHSH and CDR2 is LQKENI. The CDR3 is made up of 16 amino acids.

This clonotype has a handful of counts. The rearrangement links TRBV7-9 to TRBJ2-1; TRBD1 matches 9 bases. Germline loops: CDR1 SEHNR, CDR2 FQNEAQ (reference sequence). This CDR3 spans 14 amino acids. J lost 8 bases, V lost 5 bases, and 7 bases had no gene match. CDR3 protein: CASSAPGQGDEQFF. CDR3 bases: TGTGCCAGCAGCGCGCCGGGACAGGGAGATGAGCAGTTCTTC.

This chain joins TRBV4-3 and TRBJ2-7, with D tentatively TRBD2 (6 bases). This CDR3 spans 14 amino acids. Trimming removed 3 bases at V and 2 bases at J, with 11 bases between. Per germline, CDR1 LGHNA and CDR2 YSLEER. CDR3 bases: TGCGCCAGCAGCCAGAATAGCGGACCCTACGAGCAGTACTTC. Translated: CASSQNSGPYEQYF.

This rearrangement joins TRBV12-3 or TRBV12-4 to TRBJ2-3; 11 bases match TRBD2. J gave up 2 bases and V 6 bases, and 1 base lay outside the gene matches. This CDR3 comprises 14 residues. The DNA of the CDR3 is TGTGCCAGCAGACTAGCGGGGGCCACAGATACGCAGTATTTT. Translating gives CASRLAGATDTQYF.

The CDR3 spells CASSSFPGQGAVDTQYF. The CDR3 DNA reads as TGTGCCAGCAGCTCCTTTCCGGGACAGGGGGCGGTGGATACGCAGTATTTT. The chain links TRBV7-3 to TRBJ2-3; 12 bases match TRBD1. There are 17 residues in the CDR3. Trimming at V came to 4 bases and at J to 6 bases, leaving 11 bases not matched to a gene. The germline CDR1 and CDR2 sequences are SGHTA and FQGTGA.